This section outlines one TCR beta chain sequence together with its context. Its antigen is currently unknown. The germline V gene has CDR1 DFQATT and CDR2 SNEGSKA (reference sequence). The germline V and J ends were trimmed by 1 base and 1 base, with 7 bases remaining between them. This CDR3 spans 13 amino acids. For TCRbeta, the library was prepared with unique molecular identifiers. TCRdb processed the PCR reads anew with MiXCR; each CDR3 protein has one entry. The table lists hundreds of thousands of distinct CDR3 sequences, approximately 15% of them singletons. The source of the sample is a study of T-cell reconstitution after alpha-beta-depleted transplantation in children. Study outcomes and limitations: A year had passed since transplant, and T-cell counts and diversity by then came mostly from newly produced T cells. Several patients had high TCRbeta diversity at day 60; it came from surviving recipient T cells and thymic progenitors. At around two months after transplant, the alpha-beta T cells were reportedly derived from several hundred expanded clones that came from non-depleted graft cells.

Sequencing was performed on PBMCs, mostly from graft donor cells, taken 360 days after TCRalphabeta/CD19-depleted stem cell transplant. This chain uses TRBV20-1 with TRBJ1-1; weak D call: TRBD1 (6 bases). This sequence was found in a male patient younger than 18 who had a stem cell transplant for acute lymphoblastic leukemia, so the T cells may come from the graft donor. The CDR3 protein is CSARGRGNTEAFF. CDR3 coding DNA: TGCAGTGCTAGAGGCAGGGGGAACACTGAAGCTTTCTTT.